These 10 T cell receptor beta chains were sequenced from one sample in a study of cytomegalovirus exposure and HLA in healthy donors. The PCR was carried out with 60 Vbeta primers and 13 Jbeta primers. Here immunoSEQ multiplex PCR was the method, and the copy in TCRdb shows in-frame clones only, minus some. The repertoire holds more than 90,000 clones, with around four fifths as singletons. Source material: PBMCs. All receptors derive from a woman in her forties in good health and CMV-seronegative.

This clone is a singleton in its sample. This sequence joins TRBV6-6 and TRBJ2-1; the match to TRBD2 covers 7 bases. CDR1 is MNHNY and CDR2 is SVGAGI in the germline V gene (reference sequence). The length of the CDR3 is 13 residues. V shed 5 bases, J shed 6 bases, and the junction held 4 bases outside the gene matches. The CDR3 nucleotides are TGTGCCAGCAGTCGGGGAGGGGCCAATGAGCAGTTCTTC. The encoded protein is CASSRGGANEQFF.

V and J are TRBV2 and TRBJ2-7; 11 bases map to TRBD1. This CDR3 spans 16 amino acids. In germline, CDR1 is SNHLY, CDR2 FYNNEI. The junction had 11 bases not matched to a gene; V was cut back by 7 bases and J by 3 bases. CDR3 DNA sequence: TGTGCCAGCATCAAGAACCGGACAGGGGGCAACTACGAGCAGTACTTC. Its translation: CASIKNRTGGNYEQYF.

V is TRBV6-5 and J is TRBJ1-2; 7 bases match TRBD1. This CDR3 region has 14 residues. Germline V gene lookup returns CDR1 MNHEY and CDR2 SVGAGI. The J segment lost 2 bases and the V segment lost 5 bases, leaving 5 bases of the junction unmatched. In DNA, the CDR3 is TGTGCCAGCAGTACCCTAGGGGGCAACTATGGCTACACCTTC. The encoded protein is CASSTLGGNYGYTF.

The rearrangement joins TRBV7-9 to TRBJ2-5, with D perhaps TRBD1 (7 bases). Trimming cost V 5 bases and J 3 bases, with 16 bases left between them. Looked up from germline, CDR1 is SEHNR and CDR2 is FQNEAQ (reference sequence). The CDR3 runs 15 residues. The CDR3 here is CASSPSGGGEETQYF. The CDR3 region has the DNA TGTGCCAGCAGCCCGTCCGGAGGGGGCGAAGAGACCCAGTACTTC.

CDR3 protein: CASSEAASGPYEQYF. CDR3 DNA: TGTGCCAGCAGTGAAGCGGCTTCAGGCCCCTACGAGCAGTACTTC. This chain joins TRBV6-1 and TRBJ2-7; D is uncertain. V lost 0 bases and J lost 2, with 11 bases in between. Germline loops: CDR1 MNHNS, CDR2 SASEGT. This CDR3 contains 15 residues.

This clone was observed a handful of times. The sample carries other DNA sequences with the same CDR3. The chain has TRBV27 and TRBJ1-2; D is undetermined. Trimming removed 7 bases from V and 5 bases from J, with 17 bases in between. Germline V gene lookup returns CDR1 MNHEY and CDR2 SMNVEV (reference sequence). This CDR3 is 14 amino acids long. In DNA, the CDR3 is TGTGCCAGCACTCATTCCCCCGCCGGGTATGGCTACACCTTC. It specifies CASTHSPAGYGYTF.

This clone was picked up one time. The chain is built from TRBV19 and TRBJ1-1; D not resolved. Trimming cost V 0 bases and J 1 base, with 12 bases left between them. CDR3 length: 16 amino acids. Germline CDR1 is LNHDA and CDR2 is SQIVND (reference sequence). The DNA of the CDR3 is TGTGCCAGTAGTATAGATGGTTGGGGAGCGAACACTGAAGCTTTCTTT. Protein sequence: CASSIDGWGANTEAFF.

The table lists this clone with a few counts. CDR3 coding DNA: TGTGCCAGCAGCTGGAATGAGAGGGATGGCTACACCTTC. This gives the protein CASSWNERDGYTF. This chain uses TRBV6-5 with TRBJ1-2; D ambiguous. V lost 6 bases and J 6 bases, leaving 14 bases between the germline ends. Germline CDR1 is MNHEY and CDR2 is SVGAGI. The length of the CDR3 is 13 residues.

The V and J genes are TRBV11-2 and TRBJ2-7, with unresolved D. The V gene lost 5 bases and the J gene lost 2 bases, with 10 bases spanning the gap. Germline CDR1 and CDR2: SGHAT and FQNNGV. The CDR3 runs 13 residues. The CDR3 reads CASSGPATYEQYF. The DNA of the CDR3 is TGTGCCAGCAGCGGGCCGGCAACCTACGAGCAGTACTTC.

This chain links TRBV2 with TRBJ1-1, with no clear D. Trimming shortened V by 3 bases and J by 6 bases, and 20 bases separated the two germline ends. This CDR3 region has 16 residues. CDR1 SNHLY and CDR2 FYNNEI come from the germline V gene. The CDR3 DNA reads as TGTGCCAGCAGTGATCCGTCGAGAGGGCCCCTCTCTGAAGCTTTCTTT. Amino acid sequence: CASSDPSRGPLSEAFF.